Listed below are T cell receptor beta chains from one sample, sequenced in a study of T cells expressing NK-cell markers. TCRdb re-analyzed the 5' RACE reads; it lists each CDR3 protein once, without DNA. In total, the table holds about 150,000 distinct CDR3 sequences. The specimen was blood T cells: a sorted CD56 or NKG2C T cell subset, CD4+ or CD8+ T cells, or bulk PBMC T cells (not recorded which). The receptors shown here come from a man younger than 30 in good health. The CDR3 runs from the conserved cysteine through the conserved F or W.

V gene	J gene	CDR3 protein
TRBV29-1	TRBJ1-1	CSVPLMNTEAFF
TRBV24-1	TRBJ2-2	CATSEEGNTGELFF
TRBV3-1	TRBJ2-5	CASSQEGLAGGPEETQYF
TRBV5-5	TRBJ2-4	CASSLGAGAKNIQYF
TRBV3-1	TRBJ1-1	CASSPQGRNTEAFF
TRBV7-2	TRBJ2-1	CASSSPRDSGRFSSYNEQFF
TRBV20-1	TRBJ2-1	CSARGPRSEQFF
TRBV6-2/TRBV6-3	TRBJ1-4	CASSEGAEKLFF
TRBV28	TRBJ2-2	CASSFGLAGNTGELFF
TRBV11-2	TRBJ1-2	CASSSSPRTGAINYGYTF
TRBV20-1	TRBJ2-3	CSAEETAGARTDTQYF
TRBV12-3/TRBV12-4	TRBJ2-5	CASSLPTETQYF
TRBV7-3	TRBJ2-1	CASSLMGTSGRGEQFF
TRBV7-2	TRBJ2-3	CASSPPLFTDTQYF
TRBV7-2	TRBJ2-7	CASSLATDYEQYF
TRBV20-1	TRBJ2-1	CSARGIRGAPYNEQFF
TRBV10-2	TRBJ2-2	CASGKARELFF
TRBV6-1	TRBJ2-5	CASREGQGETQYF
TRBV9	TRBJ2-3	CASSVRQGASADTQYF
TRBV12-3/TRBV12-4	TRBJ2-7	CASRQGTGAGGSYEQYF
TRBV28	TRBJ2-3	CASREADTQYF
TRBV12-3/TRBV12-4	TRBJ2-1	CASTTLERTGPFF
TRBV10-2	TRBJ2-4	CASSESTSIETGPLAKNIQYF
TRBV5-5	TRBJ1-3	CASSLEGQGNTIYF
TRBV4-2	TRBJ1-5	CASSQDLGTPGNQPQHF
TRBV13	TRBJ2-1	CASSPRLRASYNEQFF
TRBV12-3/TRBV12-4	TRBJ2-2	CASSPPATITNTGELFF
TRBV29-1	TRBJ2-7	CSVEKLTGSPYEQYF
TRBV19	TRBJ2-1	CASSIDRVGNEQFF
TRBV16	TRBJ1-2	CASSRGTGANYGYTF
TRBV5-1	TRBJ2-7	CASSLGDRGYHEQYF
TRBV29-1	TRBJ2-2	CSGGGKTGELFF
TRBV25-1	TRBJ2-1	CASSEGLFLAQFF
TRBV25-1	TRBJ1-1	CASSDSDGVNTEAFF
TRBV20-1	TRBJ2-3	CSARETNTDTQYF
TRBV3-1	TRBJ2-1	CASSHRQAYNEQFF
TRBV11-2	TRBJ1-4	CASSLRSSNEKLFF
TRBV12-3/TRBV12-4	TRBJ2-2	CASSPTRDTGELFF
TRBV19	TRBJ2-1	CASSIWGGGNNEQFF
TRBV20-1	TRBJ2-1	CSARATRLAERGYNEQFF
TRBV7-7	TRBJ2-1	CASSSLLPSEQFF
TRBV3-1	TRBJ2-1	CASSQEGGTSTYNEQFF
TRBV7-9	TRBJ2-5	CASSDSRRGETQYF
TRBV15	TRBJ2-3	CATSRGVDGRGDTQYF
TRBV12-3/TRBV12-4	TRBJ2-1	CASSLWGRAGSEGIHEQFF
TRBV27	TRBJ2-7	CASSFIDNSYEQYF